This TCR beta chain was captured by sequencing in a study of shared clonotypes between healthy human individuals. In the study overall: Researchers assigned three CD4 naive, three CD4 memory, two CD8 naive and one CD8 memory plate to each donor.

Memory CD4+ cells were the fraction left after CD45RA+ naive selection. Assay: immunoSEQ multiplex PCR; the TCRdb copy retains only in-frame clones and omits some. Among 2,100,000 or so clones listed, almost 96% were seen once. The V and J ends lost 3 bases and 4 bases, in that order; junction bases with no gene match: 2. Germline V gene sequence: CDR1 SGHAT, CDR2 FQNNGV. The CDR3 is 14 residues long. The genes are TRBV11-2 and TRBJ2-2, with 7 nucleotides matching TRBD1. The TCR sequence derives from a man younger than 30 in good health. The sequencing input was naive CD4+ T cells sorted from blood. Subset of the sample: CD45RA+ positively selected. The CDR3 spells CASSLNRGTGELFF. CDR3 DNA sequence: TGTGCCAGCAGCTTGAACAGGGGCACCGGGGAGCTGTTTTTT.